This is a list of T cell receptor beta chains from one sample in a study of human T cells and chemical hapten exposure. TCRdb re-called the RACE reads through MiXCR, storing one row per CDR3 protein. This sample yields about 45,000 distinct CDR3 sequences, of which about 4% are seen a single time; 5.6% belongs to the top ten. The sequenced material came from whole blood. These receptors all come from a human donor in good health. Some clones in this sample may be carry-over from other donors' samples. Each CDR3 is given with its conserved first and last residue. A D gene is named only where the DNA matches it firmly. Clone size, where shown, is once, few, many, or a class for clones that have expanded.

d_call clone_size j_call v_call cdr3_aa cdr3_nt
TRBD2 many TRBJ2-1 TRBV6-5 CASSLLAGVSNEQFF TGTGCCAGCAGTTTACTAGCGGGTGTCAGCAATGAGCAGTTCTTC
. . TRBJ2-7 TRBV5-1 CASIPHEQYF TGCGCCAGCATACCCCACGAGCAGTACTTC
. many TRBJ1-2 TRBV2 CASTRGNQGYTF TGTGCCAGCACTAGAGGGAATCAGGGCTACACCTTC
TRBD1 many TRBJ1-2 TRBV29-1 CSVEGTGVGGYTF TGCAGCGTTGAAGGGACAGGGGTGGGAGGCTACACCTTC
TRBD1 . TRBJ1-1 TRBV7-2 CASSRWGSQGAKTEAFF TGTGCCAGCAGCCGTTGGGGGTCGCAGGGGGCAAAAACTGAAGCTTTCTTT
. many TRBJ1-6 TRBV20-1 CSAPKGYNSPLHF TGCAGTGCTCCGAAGGGTTATAATTCACCCCTCCACTTT
. . TRBJ1-5 TRBV7-2 CASSQKQEPGNQPQHF TGTGCCAGCAGCCAAAAGCAGGAGCCAGGCAATCAGCCCCAGCATTTT
TRBD1 many TRBJ1-1 TRBV6-5 CASSYYMTGEAFF TGTGCCAGCAGTTACTATATGACAGGGGAAGCTTTCTTT
. . TRBJ1-2 TRBV27 CASSGQYYGYTF TGTGCCAGCAGTGGACAGTACTATGGCTACACCTTC
. many TRBJ2-6 TRBV7-2 CASSLGFGANVLTF TGTGCCAGCAGCTTAGGGTTTGGGGCCAACGTCCTGACTTTC
TRBD1 few TRBJ1-5 TRBV4-1 CASSQGTGSNQPQHF TGCGCCAGCAGCCAGGGGACAGGGTCCAATCAGCCCCAGCATTTT
TRBD2 many TRBJ2-1 TRBV11-2 CASSLRPSGSPSEQFF TGTGCCAGCAGCCTACGTCCTAGCGGGAGCCCTAGTGAGCAGTTCTTC
. . TRBJ1-4 TRBV29-1 CSASSRGIRGELFF TGCAGCGCCTCTTCGAGGGGGATCCGGGGGGAACTGTTTTTT
. . TRBJ1-2 TRBV27 CASSLSGQANYGYTF TGTGCCAGCAGTTTATCGGGGCAGGCTAACTATGGCTACACCTTC
TRBD1 few TRBJ2-7 TRBV13 CASSLGTGGLNEQYF TGTGCCAGCAGCTTAGGGACAGGGGGCTTGAACGAGCAGTACTTC
. . TRBJ2-3 TRBV5-1 CASSPTMADTQYF TGCGCCAGCAGCCCGACTATGGCAGATACGCAGTATTTT
TRBD2 many TRBJ2-3 TRBV20-1 CSISGDGTDTQYF TGCAGTATCAGCGGGGACGGTACAGATACGCAGTATTTT
. many TRBJ2-1 TRBV28 CASSFAGEGVDQFF TGTGCCAGCAGTTTTGCCGGAGAGGGGGTTGACCAGTTCTTC
TRBD2 many TRBJ2-7 TRBV18 CASSPKGLAGRDEQYF TGTGCCAGCTCACCGAAAGGACTAGCGGGACGTGACGAGCAGTACTTC
TRBD2 many TRBJ2-3 TRBV7-9 CGGGLAGNGADTQYF TGTGGAGGAGGACTAGCGGGAAATGGCGCAGATACGCAGTATTTT
TRBD2 few TRBJ2-1 TRBV2 CASRTPGEGTSYNEQFF TGTGCCAGCAGGACCCCCGGGGAGGGAACCTCCTACAATGAGCAGTTCTTC
. many TRBJ2-1 TRBV28 CASSSPFAPRPGYEQFF TGTGCCAGCAGTTCCCCCTTTGCTCCTCGCCCTGGGTATGAGCAGTTCTTC
. many TRBJ1-5 TRBV28 CASSPPGPLNQPQHF TGTGCCAGCAGTCCGCCCGGGCCTTTGAATCAGCCCCAGCATTTT
. many TRBJ2-3 TRBV13 CASSARLGLVADTQYF TGTGCCAGCAGCGCCCGACTAGGATTGGTTGCAGATACGCAGTATTTT
. many TRBJ1-5 TRBV7-8 CASSLDGRSNQPQHF TGTGCCAGCAGCTTAGACGGGAGAAGCAATCAGCCCCAGCATTTT
. many TRBJ1-6 TRBV6-1 CASLDIGNSPLHF TGTGCCAGCCTCGACATAGGCAATTCACCCCTCCACTTT
. many TRBJ1-1 TRBV5-1 CASSLKGDINTEAFF TGCGCCAGCAGCTTGAAGGGGGACATTAACACTGAAGCTTTCTTT
TRBD1 many TRBJ2-3 TRBV28 CASSSPGQDSTDTQYF TGTGCCAGCAGTTCCCCTGGACAGGATTCGACCGATACGCAGTATTTT
. few TRBJ1-4 TRBV28 CASTLIETGGQVKLFF TGTGCCAGCACCCTGATCGAGACCGGGGGGCAAGTAAAACTGTTTTTT
TRBD1 few TRBJ1-2 TRBV12-3/TRBV12-4 CASSNSGTVGYTF TGTGCCAGCAGTAACTCAGGGACAGTTGGCTACACCTTC
TRBD1 many TRBJ1-6 TRBV18 CASSPLDRGEPLHF TGTGCCAGCTCACCATTGGACAGGGGAGAACCCCTCCACTTT
. many TRBJ2-1 TRBV7-9 CASSLGHRSSYNEQFF TGTGCCAGCAGCTTAGGGCACCGAAGCTCCTACAATGAGCAGTTCTTC
. many TRBJ2-3 TRBV5-6 CASSLGLAMTDTQYF TGTGCCAGCAGCTTGGGGCTAGCAATGACAGATACGCAGTATTTT
TRBD1 few TRBJ1-2 TRBV29-1 CSPSRTGKSSGYTF TGCAGCCCATCACGGACAGGGAAAAGCTCTGGCTACACCTTC
. many TRBJ1-1 TRBV7-9 CASSLAGTLNTEAFF TGTGCCAGCAGCTTAGCCGGGACATTGAACACTGAAGCTTTCTTT
. many TRBJ1-5 TRBV28 CASSNLQGFSQPQHF TGTGCCAGCAGTAATTTACAGGGTTTCAGTCAGCCCCAGCATTTT
. many TRBJ1-1 TRBV23-1 CASSRANTEAFF TGCGCCAGCAGTCGGGCGAACACTGAAGCTTTCTTT
TRBD2 . TRBJ2-1 TRBV20-1 CSARRGTGGLAAVRENEQFF TGCAGTGCTCGAAGGGGGACAGGTGGACTAGCGGCCGTCCGGGAAAATGAGCAGTTCTTC
. many TRBJ2-5 TRBV5-1 CASSGDSRYQETQYF TGCGCCAGCTCGGGGGACAGTCGGTACCAAGAGACCCAGTACTTC
TRBD1 many TRBJ2-1 TRBV2 CASGFRTGEENEQFF TGTGCCAGCGGCTTTAGGACAGGAGAGGAGAATGAGCAGTTCTTC
TRBD2 few TRBJ2-3 TRBV6-2/TRBV6-3 CASSYLLAGEGTQYF TGTGCCAGCAGTTATTTACTAGCGGGAGAGGGAACGCAGTATTTT
. many TRBJ2-7 TRBV29-1 CSVADRGDEQYF TGCAGCGTCGCCGACAGAGGGGACGAGCAGTACTTC
. . TRBJ1-3 TRBV19 CASSPGTSGNTIYF TGTGCCAGTAGTCCCGGGACATCCGGAAACACCATATATTTT
TRBD1 many TRBJ2-1 TRBV29-1 CSDSFQGANEQFF TGCAGCGACTCTTTCCAGGGGGCCAATGAGCAGTTCTTC
. many TRBJ2-3 TRBV24-1 CATSDLAAAQYF TGTGCCACCAGTGACCTCGCAGCGGCGCAGTATTTT
TRBD2 many TRBJ2-7 TRBV28 CASSKGGTYEQYF TGTGCCAGCAGCAAGGGAGGGACGTACGAGCAGTACTTC
. . TRBJ1-2 TRBV29-1 CSVYNQANYGYTF TGCAGCGTCTACAATCAGGCTAACTATGGCTACACCTTC
. many TRBJ1-1 TRBV7-9 CASSLGALNTEAFF TGTGCCAGCAGCTTAGGGGCCTTGAACACTGAAGCTTTCTTT
. many TRBJ2-5 TRBV6-2/TRBV6-3 CASTPTGQGVSQYF TGTGCCAGCACCCCGACGGGGCAGGGCGTTTCCCAGTACTTC
. few TRBJ2-7 TRBV5-1 CASSRDRPTYEQYF TGCGCCAGCAGCCGTGACAGGCCCACCTACGAGCAGTACTTC